The TCR beta chain under discussion was sequenced for a study of blood T cell repertoires in COVID-19. Turning to this clone: Other nucleotide sequences from this sample produce the same CDR3.

The protocol was immunoSEQ multiplex PCR, while the TCRdb copy is restricted to in-frame clones and leaves out a portion. The repertoire holds 330,000 or so clones, with about 92% as singletons. The V end lost 4 bases, the J end lost 5 bases, and 8 bases lay between the germline ends. The CDR3 has 12 residues. The source is an older woman with COVID-19, enrolled during active disease. J is TRBJ1-2 and V is TRBV12-3 or TRBV12-4; D perhaps matches TRBD1 (6 bases). Sequenced sample: peripheral blood. The CDR3 protein is CASSSTGYGYTF. CDR3 coding DNA: TGTGCCAGCAGTTCTACAGGGTATGGCTACACCTTC.